Listed below are T cell receptor beta chains from one sample, sequenced in a study of T cell repertoires in cytomegalovirus infection. TCRdb passed the reads through MiXCR, listing each CDR3 protein once. The repertoire consists of tens of thousands of distinct CDR3 sequences, with more than 3.5% occurring once and the leading ten covering under 6%. The sample taken for sequencing was PBMCs. Receptor source: a human donor in good health (CMV status not recorded). Some clones in this sample may be carry-over from other donors' samples. Both conserved end residues are part of each CDR3. D genes are given only for firm matches. The size field reads once, few, many or a size class.

clone_size	d_call	v_call	j_call	cdr3_aa	cdr3_nt
few	-	TRBV7-7	TRBJ2-5	CASSSRFLETQYF	TGTGCTAGCAGCTCGAGGTTCTTGGAGACCCAGTACTTC
many	-	TRBV7-2	TRBJ1-2	CASSRELSFVVVFGLGHGYTF	TGTGCCAGCAGCCGAGAACTTAGTTTTGTTGTTGTGTTTGGGCTTGGACATGGCTACACCTTC
many	TRBD2	TRBV6-2/TRBV6-3	TRBJ2-7	CASSYLIAGGAPYEQYF	TGTGCCAGCAGTTACCTGATAGCGGGGGGAGCCCCCTACGAGCAGTACTTC
many	-	TRBV11-2	TRBJ2-2	CASSLTDTGELFF	TGTGCCAGCAGCTTGACAGACACCGGGGAGCTGTTTTTT
many	-	TRBV29-1	TRBJ1-2	CSVREPGTGGYTF	TGCAGCGTTCGAGAGCCCGGGACCGGTGGCTACACCTTC
many	TRBD1	TRBV6-5	TRBJ1-6	CASSSTRGYNSPLHF	TGTGCCAGCAGCTCGACCAGGGGGTATAATTCACCCCTCCACTTT
many	TRBD1	TRBV7-2	TRBJ2-3	CASSSDRASHTQYF	TGTGCCAGCAGTTCTGACAGGGCTAGCCATACGCAGTATTTT
many	TRBD2	TRBV25-1	TRBJ2-5	CASSPTSGVETQYF	TGTGCCAGCAGCCCGACTAGCGGGGTCGAGACCCAGTACTTC
many	TRBD1	TRBV2	TRBJ1-2	CASRGGTAVNYGYTF	TGTGCCAGCAGGGGCGGGACAGCAGTTAACTATGGCTACACCTTC
many	-	TRBV6-2/TRBV6-3	TRBJ2-3	CASRTSTDTQYF	TGTGCCAGCAGGACTAGCACAGATACGCAGTATTTT